A single sample gave rise to the 28 T cell receptor beta chains below, sequenced in a study of shared clonotypes between healthy human individuals. Selected positively for CCR7 and CD45RO-negative, naive CD8 cells excluded terminally differentiated effector memory CD45RA+ cells. Here immunoSEQ multiplex PCR was the method, and the copy in TCRdb shows in-frame clones only, minus some. The repertoire holds about 680,000 clones, about 90% seen once, with approximately 25% in the top ten. Sequencing input: naive CD8+ T cells sorted from blood. All receptors come from a man aged 30 to 45 in good health.

The gene calls are TRBV27 and TRBJ1-5, with 7 nucleotides matching TRBD1. This CDR3 spans 14 amino acids. Germline trimming cut 3 bases from V and 7 bases from J; bases unmatched to any gene: 6. Germline CDR1 MNHEY, CDR2 SMNVEV (reference sequence). The CDR3 here is CASSFKGGAQPQHF. For the CDR3, the DNA is TGTGCCAGCAGTTTTAAAGGGGGCGCCCAGCCCCAGCATTTT.

J is TRBJ2-3 and V is TRBV25-1, with D tentatively TRBD2 (6 bases). V was clipped by 4 bases and J by 4 bases, with 6 bases between them. The CDR3 is 12 amino acids. Germline CDR1 MGHDK, CDR2 SYGVNS. CDR3 amino acids: CASSGGADTQYF. CDR3 coding DNA: TGTGCCAGCAGTGGGGGGGCAGATACGCAGTATTTT.

The chain employs TRBV30 and TRBJ2-3; 12 bases are a match to TRBD1. From germline, CDR1 is GTSNPN and CDR2 SVGIG (reference sequence). Trimming removed 2 bases from V and 7 bases from J; junction bases left unmatched: 4. The CDR3 contains 14 residues. The CDR3 reads CAWSKGQGANTQYF. In nucleotides, the CDR3 is TGTGCCTGGAGTAAGGGACAGGGGGCTAATACGCAGTATTTT.

V usage is TRBV30 and J usage is TRBJ2-2; D is unclear. This CDR3 is 14 amino acids long. V shed 2 bases and J shed 4 bases, with 11 bases lying between them. The germline V gene encodes CDR1 GTSNPN and CDR2 SVGIG (reference sequence). The CDR3 DNA reads TGTGCCTGGAGTTCGGTAGTAAGCACCGGGGAGCTGTTTTTT. Its translation is CAWSSVVSTGELFF.

The gene calls are TRBV5-1 and TRBJ2-3; no clear D gene. CDR3 length equals 14 residues. Germline CDR1 reads SGHRS; CDR2 reads YFSETQ. The V gene lost 1 base and the J gene lost 3 bases, with 9 bases spanning the gap. CDR3 loop: CASSLRLGTDTQYF. The CDR3 region has the DNA TGCGCCAGCAGCTTGCGTCTGGGGACAGATACGCAGTATTTT.

The V gene is TRBV28, the J gene TRBJ2-4; TRBD1 matches 10 bases. Trimming removed 3 bases from V and 6 bases from J; junction bases left unmatched: 14. Germline V gene lookup returns CDR1 MDHEN and CDR2 SYDVKM. The CDR3 loop spans 18 amino acids. The CDR3 nucleotides are TGTGCCAGCAGTTTTTATCGTCTCGTGGGACAGGGGAGAAACATTCAGTACTTC. This gives the protein CASSFYRLVGQGRNIQYF.

V is TRBV6-6 and J is TRBJ2-1, with 8 bases identical to TRBD1. CDR3 length equals 13 residues. CDR1 is MNHNY and CDR2 is SVGAGI in the germline V gene (reference sequence). V lost 4 bases and J lost 8; bases outside the gene matches: 4. CDR3 region: CASSSDRGDEQFF. CDR3 nucleotide sequence: TGTGCCAGCAGTTCCGACAGGGGCGATGAGCAGTTCTTC.

Concerning this clone: The junction departs from the called germline gene at one end, perhaps through a read error. The chain combines TRBV7-7 with TRBJ1-5; D unclear. Germline-derived CDR1 and CDR2 are SSHAT and FNYEAQ (reference sequence). The CDR3 consists of 17 residues. As DNA, the CDR3 is TGTGCTAGCAGCTCAAAGGCGACGGTCAAACCCGTGCAGCCCCAGCATTTT. Translation gives CASSSKATVKPVQPQHF. Supplemented by reference TRBV7-7 and TRBJ1-5, the full variable domain reads GAGVSQSPRYKVTKRGQDVTLRCDPISSHATLYWYQQALGQGPEFLTYFNYEAQPDKSGLPSDRFSAERPEGSISTLTIQRTEQRDSAMYRCASSSKATVKPVQPQHFGDGTRLSIL.

The chain combines TRBV11-2 with TRBJ2-7, with D possibly being TRBD1 or TRBD2 (6 bases each). This CDR3 has 14 residues. CDR1 and CDR2 from the germline V gene are SGHAT and FQNNGV. V dropped 8 bases and J dropped 7 bases, with 21 bases sitting between them. CDR3 in DNA: TGTGCCAGCTCGGGGGCAGGTAATAGAGTTGAGCAGTACTTC. This sequence encodes CASSGAGNRVEQYF.

This rearrangement joins TRBV11-2 to TRBJ2-7; D assignment may be TRBD1 or TRBD2 (5 bases each). The length of the CDR3 is 14 residues. V lost 3 bases, J lost 5 bases, and 14 bases lay in between. CDR1 and CDR2 from the germline V gene are SGHAT and FQNNGV. Here the CDR3 DNA reads TGTGCCAGCAGCTTTGAAGGGGACGGCGACGAGCAGTACTTC. Protein sequence: CASSFEGDGDEQYF. The full variable domain, with the rest looked up from reference TRBV11-2 and TRBJ2-7, is EAGVAQSPRYKIIEKRQSVAFWCNPISGHATLYWYQQILGQGPKLLIQFQNNGVVDDSQLPKDRFSAERLKGVDSTLKIQPAKLEDSAVYLCASSFEGDGDEQYFGPGTRLTVT.

The chain joins TRBV4-1 to TRBJ2-7, with 9 bases fitting TRBD2. There are 15 residues in the CDR3. J was trimmed by 3 bases and V by 1 base; bases with no gene match: 4. Germline-derived CDR1 and CDR2 are MGHRA and YSYEKL. CDR3 residues: CASSQVAGANYEQYF. For the CDR3, the DNA is TGCGCCAGCAGCCAAGTAGCGGGAGCCAACTACGAGCAGTACTTC.

The chain joins TRBV2 to TRBJ2-5; no clear D gene. Trimming took 7 bases from V and 2 from J, leaving 11 bases between them. In germline, CDR1 is SNHLY, CDR2 FYNNEI. There are 13 residues in the CDR3. The CDR3 reads CASTIDFQETQYF. CDR3 DNA sequence: TGTGCCAGCACCATCGACTTTCAAGAGACCCAGTACTTC.

V is TRBV4-1 and J is TRBJ2-3; 11 positions agree with TRBD2. Germline loops: CDR1 MGHRA, CDR2 YSYEKL. V was clipped by 4 bases and J by 6 bases; unmatched bases: 15. The CDR3 length is 18 residues. CDR3 coding DNA: TGCGCCAGCAGCCTGGGGATAGCGGGAGGGCCCTCAGGGGATACGCAGTATTTT. It yields the protein CASSLGIAGGPSGDTQYF.

The chain uses TRBV30 and TRBJ2-1; 8 bases fit TRBD2. The CDR3 contains 15 residues. Per germline, CDR1 GTSNPN and CDR2 SVGIG (reference sequence). Trimming took 2 bases from V and 5 from J; bases not matched to a gene: 8. CDR3 region: CAWSPPSGPHNEQFF. The CDR3 DNA reads as TGTGCCTGGAGTCCCCCTAGCGGGCCTCACAATGAGCAGTTCTTC.

The rearrangement joins TRBV5-4 to TRBJ2-2, with TRBD2 identical over 10 bases. This CDR3 comprises 15 residues. CDR1 is SGHNT, CDR2 YYREEE, per germline (reference sequence). V was pared by 0 bases and J by 5 bases, with 1 base of the junction left unmatched. As DNA, the CDR3 is TGTGCCAGCAGCTTGGGGACTAGCGGAACCGGGGAGCTGTTTTTT. As protein: CASSLGTSGTGELFF.

This chain connects TRBV27 to TRBJ1-2, with 11 bases identical to TRBD1. CDR3 length: 14 amino acids. The germline V gene has CDR1 MNHEY and CDR2 SMNVEV (reference sequence). The junction had 3 bases not matched to a gene; V was cut back by 2 bases and J by 7 bases. The CDR3 sequence: CASSLGQGALGYTF. The CDR3 region has the DNA TGTGCCAGCAGTTTAGGACAGGGGGCGCTTGGCTACACCTTC.

This clone was seen once. This chain connects TRBV5-1 to TRBJ2-1; TRBD2 matches at 8 bases. The CDR3 has 18 residues. V lost 4 bases, J lost 5 bases, and 17 bases stayed unmatched. The germline CDR1 and CDR2 sequences are SGHRS and YFSETQ. Here the CDR3 reads CASSRFTLLTSVNNEQFF. The DNA for the CDR3 is TGCGCCAGCAGCCGATTCACCCTTTTGACTAGCGTCAACAATGAGCAGTTCTTC.

On this clone itself: This may stem from a read error, because a much larger clone lies one nucleotide away. Other DNA sequences in this sample translate to the same CDR3. V usage is TRBV28 and J usage is TRBJ2-3; no definite D call. Trimming cost V 5 bases and J 2 bases, with 5 bases left between them. The germline CDR1 and CDR2 sequences are MDHEN and SYDVKM. This CDR3 is built from 12 residues. Here the CDR3 DNA reads TGTGCCAGCAGTCCTGACACAGATACGCAGTATTTT. Its translation: CASSPDTDTQYF.

This rearrangement joins TRBV4-1 to TRBJ1-2; D remains unclear. V was cut by 4 bases and J by 13 bases, with 19 bases left in between. The CDR3 sequence is 13 residues long. Per germline, CDR1 MGHRA and CDR2 YSYEKL. The CDR3 is CASSPRSTGAGTF. The CDR3 DNA reads as TGCGCCAGCAGCCCTAGGTCAACGGGCGCTGGCACCTTC.

The chain joins TRBV5-6 to TRBJ2-7, with D perhaps matching TRBD1 or TRBD2 (5 bases each). The germline CDR1 and CDR2 sequences are SGHDT and YYEEEE. With 1 base removed from V and 2 bases from J, the gap between germline ends came to 10 bases. The CDR3 runs to 14 residues. The CDR3 sequence: CASSLPGRTYEQYF. In DNA, the CDR3 is TGTGCCAGCAGCTTGCCGGGACGTACCTACGAGCAGTACTTC.

This chain joins TRBV7-2 and TRBJ2-3; 8 nucleotides agree with TRBD2. With 6 bases clipped from V and 0 bases from J, the junction kept 5 bases outside the gene matches. The CDR3 totals 15 residues. Looked up from germline, CDR1 is SGHTA and CDR2 is FQGNSA. CDR3 in amino acids: CASSFSGKSTDTQYF. As DNA, the CDR3 is TGTGCCAGCAGTTTTAGCGGGAAGAGCACAGATACGCAGTATTTT.

This chain joins TRBV27 and TRBJ2-4; D is uncertain. Trimming took 5 bases from V and 0 from J, leaving 14 bases between them. Germline V lookup: CDR1 MNHEY, CDR2 SMNVEV (reference sequence). The CDR3 has 16 amino acids. CDR3 region: CASSGTGVLAKNIQYF. The CDR3 bases are TGTGCCAGCAGTGGTACTGGTGTACTAGCCAAAAACATTCAGTACTTC.

The CDR3 reads CASSGSTGGTEAFF. DNA of the CDR3: TGTGCCAGTAGTGGATCAACAGGGGGCACTGAAGCTTTCTTT. The V call is TRBV19, the J call TRBJ1-1; 8 bases align to TRBD1. J gave up 4 bases and V 5 bases, and 6 bases lay outside the gene matches. CDR3 length: 14 amino acids. Germline lookup yields CDR1 LNHDA and CDR2 SQIVND (reference sequence).

V usage is TRBV5-1 and J usage is TRBJ2-7; no clear D gene. The ends were cut back, 0 bases at V and 4 bases at J, with 14 bases in the middle. The CDR3 has 15 residues. In germline, CDR1 is SGHRS, CDR2 YFSETQ. This CDR3 is CASSLDHRSNYEQYF. DNA of the CDR3: TGCGCCAGCAGCTTGGATCACCGATCAAATTACGAGCAGTACTTC.

This chain uses TRBV5-4 with TRBJ2-3, with 9 nucleotides matching TRBD2. V lost 1 base to trimming and J lost 3 bases; unmatched junction nucleotides: 9. CDR1 SGHNT and CDR2 YYREEE come from the germline V gene (reference sequence). The CDR3 covers 17 residues. This CDR3 is CASSLMAGGPGTDTQYF. The CDR3 DNA is TGTGCCAGCAGCTTGATGGCGGGAGGGCCGGGGACAGATACGCAGTATTTT.

V usage is TRBV5-6 and J usage is TRBJ2-2, with D unclear. Germline loops: CDR1 SGHDT, CDR2 YYEEEE. The V gene lost 4 bases and the J gene lost 7 bases, with 11 bases spanning the gap. CDR3 length: 13 residues. The CDR3 is CASSKTPNGELFF. Here the CDR3 DNA reads TGTGCCAGCAGCAAGACACCGAACGGGGAGCTGTTTTTT.

The V gene is TRBV7-8, the J gene TRBJ1-4; perhaps TRBD1 as D (6 bases). The CDR3 has 13 residues. The germline gives CDR1 SGHVS, CDR2 FQNEAQ. With 5 bases removed from V and 10 bases from J, the gap between germline ends came to 14 bases. For the CDR3, the DNA is TGTGCCAGCAGCCCCGGGGGCCGAGGAAAACTGTTTTTT. Translating gives CASSPGGRGKLFF. The full variable domain, with the rest looked up from reference TRBV7-8 and TRBJ1-4, is GAGVSQSPRYKVAKRGQDVALRCDPISGHVSLFWYQQALGQGPEFLTYFQNEAQLDKSGLPSDRFFAERPEGSVSTLKIQRTQQEDSAVYLCASSPGGRGKLFFGSGTQLSVL.

In the case of this clone: The same CDR3 also results from other DNA sequences found in this sample. The V and J genes are TRBV5-1 and TRBJ2-7, with D possibly being TRBD1 or TRBD2 (6 bases each). The CDR3 runs to 14 residues. Germline CDR1 and CDR2: SGHRS and YFSETQ. The V gene lost 0 bases and the J gene lost 3 bases, with 10 bases spanning the gap. The CDR3, as DNA: TGCGCCAGCAGCTTGGGACAGGACTACTACGAGCAGTACTTC. Encoded protein: CASSLGQDYYEQYF.